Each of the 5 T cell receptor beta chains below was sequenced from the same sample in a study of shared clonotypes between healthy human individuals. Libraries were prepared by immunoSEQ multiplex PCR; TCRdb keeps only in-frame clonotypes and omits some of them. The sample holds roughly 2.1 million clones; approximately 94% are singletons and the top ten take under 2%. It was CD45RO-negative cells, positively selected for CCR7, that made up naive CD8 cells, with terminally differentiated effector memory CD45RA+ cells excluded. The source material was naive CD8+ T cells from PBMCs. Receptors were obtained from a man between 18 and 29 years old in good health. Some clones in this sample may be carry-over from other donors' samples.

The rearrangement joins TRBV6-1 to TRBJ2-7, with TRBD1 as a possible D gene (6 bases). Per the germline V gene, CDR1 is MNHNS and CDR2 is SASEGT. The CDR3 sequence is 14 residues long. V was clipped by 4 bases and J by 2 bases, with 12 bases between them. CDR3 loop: CASSVGQRTYEQYF. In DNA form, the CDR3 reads TGTGCCAGCAGTGTAGGACAGCGCACCTACGAGCAGTACTTC.

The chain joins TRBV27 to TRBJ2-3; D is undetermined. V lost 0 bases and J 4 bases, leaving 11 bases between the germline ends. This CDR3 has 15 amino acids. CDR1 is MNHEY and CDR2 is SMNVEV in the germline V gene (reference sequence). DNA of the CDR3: TGTGCCAGCAGTTTATCGGCAATTGGACCAGATACGCAGTATTTT. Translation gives CASSLSAIGPDTQYF.

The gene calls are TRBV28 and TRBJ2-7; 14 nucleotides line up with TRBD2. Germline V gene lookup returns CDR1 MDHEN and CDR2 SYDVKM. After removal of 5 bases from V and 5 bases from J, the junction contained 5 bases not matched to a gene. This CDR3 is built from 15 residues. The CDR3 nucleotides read TGTGCCAGCAGTGCCCTGGGACTAGCGGGAGACGAGCAGTACTTC. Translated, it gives CASSALGLAGDEQYF.

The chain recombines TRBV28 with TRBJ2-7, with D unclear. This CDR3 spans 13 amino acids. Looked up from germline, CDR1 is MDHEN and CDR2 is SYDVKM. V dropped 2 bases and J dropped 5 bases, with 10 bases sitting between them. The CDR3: CASSLVESDEQYF. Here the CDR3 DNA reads TGTGCCAGCAGTTTAGTGGAGTCGGACGAGCAGTACTTC.

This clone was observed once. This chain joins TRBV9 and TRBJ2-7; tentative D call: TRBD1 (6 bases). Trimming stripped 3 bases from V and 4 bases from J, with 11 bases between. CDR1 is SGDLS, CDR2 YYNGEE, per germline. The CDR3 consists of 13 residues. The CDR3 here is CASSGNTGYEQYF. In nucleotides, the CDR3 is TGTGCCAGCAGCGGAAATACAGGGTACGAGCAGTACTTC.